This T cell receptor beta chain was identified during a study of shared clonotypes between healthy human individuals. Study-wide context: Two female and three male donors aged 18 to 49 were enrolled. Study-level points and caveats: Owing to a small donor count, the genetic and exposure-history diversity represented was limited. Richness estimates generally favored naive over memory subsets.

The naive CD8 population came from CD45RO-negative cells selected for CCR7, without terminally differentiated effector memory CD45RA+ cells. Assay execution took place at the deep level. TCRdb's table, derived via immunoSEQ multiplex PCR, lists solely in-frame clones and lacks some. Seen here are hundreds of thousands of clones, roughly 98% observed once, and the top ten hold approximately 0.3%. In the case of this clone: Antigen: not known.

Sequencing was done on a sample of naive CD8+ T cells sorted from blood. This TCR came from a man between 25 and 39 years old in good health.

This chain's CDR3 is CASSPAPGTGISYEQYF. CDR3 coding DNA: TGTGCCAGCTCACCGGCTCCCGGGACAGGAATCTCCTACGAGCAGTACTTC. The gene calls are TRBV18 and TRBJ2-7, with 8 bases fitting TRBD1. This CDR3 contains 17 residues. J was trimmed by 0 bases and V by 3 bases; bases with no gene match: 10. Germline-derived CDR1 and CDR2 are KGHSH and LQKENI.